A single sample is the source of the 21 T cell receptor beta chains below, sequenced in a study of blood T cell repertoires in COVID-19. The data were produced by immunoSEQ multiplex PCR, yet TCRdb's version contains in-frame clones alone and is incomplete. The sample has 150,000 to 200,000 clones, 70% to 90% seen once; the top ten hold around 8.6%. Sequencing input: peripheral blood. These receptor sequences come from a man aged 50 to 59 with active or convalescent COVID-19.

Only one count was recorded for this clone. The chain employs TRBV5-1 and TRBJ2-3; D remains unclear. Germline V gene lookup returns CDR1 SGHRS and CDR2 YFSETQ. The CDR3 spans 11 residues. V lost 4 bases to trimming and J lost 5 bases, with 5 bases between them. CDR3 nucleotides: TGCGCCAGCAGCGTACAAGATACGCAGTATTTT. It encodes CASSVQDTQYF.

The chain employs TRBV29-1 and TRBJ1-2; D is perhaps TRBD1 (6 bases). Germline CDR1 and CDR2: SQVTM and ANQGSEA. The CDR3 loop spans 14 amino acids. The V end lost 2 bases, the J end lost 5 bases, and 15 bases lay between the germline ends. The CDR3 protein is CSVERDNRWYGYTF. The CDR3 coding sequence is TGCAGCGTTGAAAGGGACAACAGGTGGTATGGCTACACCTTC. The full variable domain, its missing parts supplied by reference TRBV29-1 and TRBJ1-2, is SAVISQKPSRDICQRGTSLTIQCQVDSQVTMMFWYRQQPGQSLTLIATANQGSEATYESGFVIDKFPISRPNLTFSTLTVSNMSPEDSSIYLCSVERDNRWYGYTFGSGTRLTVV.

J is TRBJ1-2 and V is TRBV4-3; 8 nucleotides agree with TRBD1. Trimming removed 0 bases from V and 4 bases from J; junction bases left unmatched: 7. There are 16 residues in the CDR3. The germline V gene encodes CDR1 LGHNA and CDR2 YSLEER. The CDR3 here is CASSQDFGQGAYGYTF. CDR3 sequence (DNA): TGCGCCAGCAGCCAAGATTTTGGGCAGGGGGCCTATGGCTACACCTTC.

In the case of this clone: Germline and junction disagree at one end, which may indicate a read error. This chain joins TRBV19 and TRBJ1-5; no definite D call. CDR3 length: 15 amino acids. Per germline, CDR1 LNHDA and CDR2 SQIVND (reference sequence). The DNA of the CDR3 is TGTGCCAGTAGAATAGGAGGAAAAAGCAATCAGCCCCAGCATTTT. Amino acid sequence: CASRIGGKSNQPQHF. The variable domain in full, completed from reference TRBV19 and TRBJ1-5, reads DGGITQSPKYLFRKEGQNVTLSCEQNLNHDAMYWYRQDPGQGLRLIYYSQIVNDFQKGDIAEGYSVSREKKESFPLTVTSAQKNPTAFYLCASRIGGKSNQPQHFGDGTRLSIL.

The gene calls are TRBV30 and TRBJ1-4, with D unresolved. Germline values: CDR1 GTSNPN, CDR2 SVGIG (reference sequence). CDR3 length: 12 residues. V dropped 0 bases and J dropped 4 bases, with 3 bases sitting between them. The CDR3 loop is CAWSVSNEKLFF. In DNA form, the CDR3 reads TGTGCCTGGAGTGTTAGTAATGAAAAACTGTTTTTT. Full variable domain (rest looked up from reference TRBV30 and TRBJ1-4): SQTIHQWPATLVQPVGSPLSLECTVEGTSNPNLYWYRQAAGRGLQLLFYSVGIGQISSEVPQNLSASRPQDRQFILSSKKLLLSDSGFYLCAWSVSNEKLFFGSGTQLSVL.

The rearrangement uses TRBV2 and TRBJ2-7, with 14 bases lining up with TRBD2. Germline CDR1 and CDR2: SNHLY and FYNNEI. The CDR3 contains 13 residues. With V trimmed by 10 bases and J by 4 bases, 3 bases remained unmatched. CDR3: CATRLAGGYEQYF. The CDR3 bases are TGTGCCACCAGACTAGCGGGAGGGTACGAGCAGTACTTC.

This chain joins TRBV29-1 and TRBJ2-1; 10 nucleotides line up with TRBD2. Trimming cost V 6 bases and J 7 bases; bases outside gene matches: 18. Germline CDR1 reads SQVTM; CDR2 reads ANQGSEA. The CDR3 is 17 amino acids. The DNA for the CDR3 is TGCAGCGTACGAATCTCTAGCGGGGGAATAATGGGGAATGAGCAGTTCTTC. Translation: CSVRISSGGIMGNEQFF.

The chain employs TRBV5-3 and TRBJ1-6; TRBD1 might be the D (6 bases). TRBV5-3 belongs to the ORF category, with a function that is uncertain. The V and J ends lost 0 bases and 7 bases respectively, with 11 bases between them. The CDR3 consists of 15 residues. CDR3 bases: TGTGCCAGAAGCTTGGTCGACAGGAACAATTCACCCCTCCACTTT. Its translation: CARSLVDRNNSPLHF.

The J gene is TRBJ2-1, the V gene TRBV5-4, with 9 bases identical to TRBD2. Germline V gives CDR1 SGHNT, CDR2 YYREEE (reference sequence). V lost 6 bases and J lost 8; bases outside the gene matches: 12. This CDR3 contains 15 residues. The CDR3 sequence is CASIVKAGGFDEQFF. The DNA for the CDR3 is TGTGCCAGCATCGTAAAAGCGGGAGGTTTCGATGAGCAGTTCTTC.

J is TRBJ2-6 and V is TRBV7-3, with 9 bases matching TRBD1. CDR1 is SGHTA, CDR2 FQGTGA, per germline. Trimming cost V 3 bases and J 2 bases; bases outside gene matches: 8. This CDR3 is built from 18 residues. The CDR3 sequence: CASSFLRTGEPGANVLTF. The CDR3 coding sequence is TGTGCCAGCAGCTTTTTACGGACAGGGGAGCCTGGGGCCAACGTCCTGACTTTC.

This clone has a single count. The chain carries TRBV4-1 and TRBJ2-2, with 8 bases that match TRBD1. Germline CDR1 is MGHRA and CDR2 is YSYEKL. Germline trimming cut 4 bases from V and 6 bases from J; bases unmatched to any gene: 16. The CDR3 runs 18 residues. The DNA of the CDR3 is TGCGCCAGCAGCCCGGGGGATATACGACAGGGGCTTCCCGGGGAGCTGTTTTTT. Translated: CASSPGDIRQGLPGELFF.

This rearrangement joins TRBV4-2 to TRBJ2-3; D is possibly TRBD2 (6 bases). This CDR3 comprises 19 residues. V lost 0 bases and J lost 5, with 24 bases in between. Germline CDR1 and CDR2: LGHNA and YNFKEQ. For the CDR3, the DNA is TGTGCCAGCAGCCAAGAAGGCCCCTGGGCAGGGAGGTTAGGAGATACGCAGTATTTT. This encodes CASSQEGPWAGRLGDTQYF.

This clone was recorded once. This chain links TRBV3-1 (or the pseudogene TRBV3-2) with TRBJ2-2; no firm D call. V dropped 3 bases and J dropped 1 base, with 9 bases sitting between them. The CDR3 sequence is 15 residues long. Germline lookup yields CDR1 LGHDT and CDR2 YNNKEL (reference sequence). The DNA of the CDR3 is TGTGCCAGCAGCCACCACAGACAGAACACCGGGGAGCTGTTTTTT. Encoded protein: CASSHHRQNTGELFF.

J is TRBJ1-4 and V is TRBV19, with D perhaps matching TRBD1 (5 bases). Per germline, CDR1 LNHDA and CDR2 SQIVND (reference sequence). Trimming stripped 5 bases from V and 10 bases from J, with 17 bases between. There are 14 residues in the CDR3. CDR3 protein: CASSPMGEDGKLFF. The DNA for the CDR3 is TGTGCCAGTAGTCCGATGGGGGAGGACGGAAAACTGTTTTTT.

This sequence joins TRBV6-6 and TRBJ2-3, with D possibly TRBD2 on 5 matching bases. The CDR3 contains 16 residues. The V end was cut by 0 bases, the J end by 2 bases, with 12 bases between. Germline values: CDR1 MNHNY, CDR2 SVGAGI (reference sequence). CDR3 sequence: CASSYSTGNPTDTQYF. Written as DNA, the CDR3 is TGTGCCAGCAGTTACTCGACCGGGAATCCCACAGATACGCAGTATTTT.

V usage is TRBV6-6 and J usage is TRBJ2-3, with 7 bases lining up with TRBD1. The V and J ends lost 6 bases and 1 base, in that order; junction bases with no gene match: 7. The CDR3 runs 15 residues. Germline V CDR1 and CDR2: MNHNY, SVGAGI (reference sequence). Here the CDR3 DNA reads TGTGCCAGCAGGGACGCCGGGACAGGCACAGATACGCAGTATTTT. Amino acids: CASRDAGTGTDTQYF.

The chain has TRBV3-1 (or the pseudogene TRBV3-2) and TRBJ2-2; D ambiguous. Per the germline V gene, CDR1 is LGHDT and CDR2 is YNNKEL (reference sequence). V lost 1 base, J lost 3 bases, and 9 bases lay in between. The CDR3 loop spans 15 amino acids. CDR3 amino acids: CASSQAYTYTGELFF. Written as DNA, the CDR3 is TGTGCCAGCAGCCAAGCTTACACATACACCGGGGAGCTGTTTTTT.

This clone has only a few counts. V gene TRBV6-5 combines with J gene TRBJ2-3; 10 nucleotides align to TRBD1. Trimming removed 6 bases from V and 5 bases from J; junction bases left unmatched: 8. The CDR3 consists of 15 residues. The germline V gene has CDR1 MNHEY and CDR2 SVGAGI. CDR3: CASRRTGGPGDTQYF. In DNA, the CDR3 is TGTGCCAGCAGGAGGACAGGGGGGCCCGGAGATACGCAGTATTTT.

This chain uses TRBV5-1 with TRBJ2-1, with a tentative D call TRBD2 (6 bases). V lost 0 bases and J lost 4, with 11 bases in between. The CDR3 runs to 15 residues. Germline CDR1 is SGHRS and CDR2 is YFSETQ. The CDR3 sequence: CASSLEAGQYNEQFF. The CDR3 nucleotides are TGCGCCAGCAGCTTGGAAGCGGGTCAGTACAATGAGCAGTTCTTC.

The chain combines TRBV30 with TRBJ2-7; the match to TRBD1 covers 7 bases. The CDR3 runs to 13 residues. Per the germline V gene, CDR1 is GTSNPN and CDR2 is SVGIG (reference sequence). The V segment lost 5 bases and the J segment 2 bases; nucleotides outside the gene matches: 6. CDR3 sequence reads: CAWVRDRTYEQYF. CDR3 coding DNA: TGTGCCTGGGTCAGGGACAGAACCTACGAGCAGTACTTC.

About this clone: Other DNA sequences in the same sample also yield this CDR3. The CDR3 region has the DNA TGCGCCAGCAGCTCGGGGACAGCCAACACCGGGGAGCTGTTTTTT. Residues: CASSSGTANTGELFF. The gene calls are TRBV5-1 and TRBJ2-2; 7 positions agree with TRBD1. CDR3 length equals 15 residues. The ends lost 3 bases at V and 2 bases at J; junction bases unmatched: 4. Germline lookup yields CDR1 SGHRS and CDR2 YFSETQ.